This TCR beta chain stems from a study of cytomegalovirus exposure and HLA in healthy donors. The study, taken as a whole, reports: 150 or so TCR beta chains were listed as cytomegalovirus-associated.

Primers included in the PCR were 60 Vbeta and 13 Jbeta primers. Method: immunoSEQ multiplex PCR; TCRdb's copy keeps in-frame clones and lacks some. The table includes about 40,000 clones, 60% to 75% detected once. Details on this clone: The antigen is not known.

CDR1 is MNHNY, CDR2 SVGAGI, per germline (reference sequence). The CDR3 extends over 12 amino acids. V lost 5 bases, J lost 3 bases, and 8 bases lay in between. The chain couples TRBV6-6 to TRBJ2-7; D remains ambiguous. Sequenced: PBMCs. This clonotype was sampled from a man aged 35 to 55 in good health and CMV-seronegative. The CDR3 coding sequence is TGTGCCAGCAGTAACAGTCTCTACGAGCAGTACTTC. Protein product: CASSNSLYEQYF.